The clone carrying this T cell receptor beta chain came up many times. Its specificity is not known. Germline V gives CDR1 SQVTM, CDR2 ANQGSEA. Trimming took 7 bases from V and 2 from J; bases not matched to a gene: 5. CDR3 length: 15 residues. This sample is part of a study of T-cell reconstitution after alpha-beta-depleted transplantation in children. Points from the study as a whole: One year after transplant, T-cell counts and diversity came mostly from newly produced T cells. There were some patients whose high TCRbeta diversity at day 60 came from surviving recipient T cells and thymic progenitors.

The library targeted TCRbeta and was prepared with unique molecular identifiers. From the PCR reads, TCRdb called clonotypes with MiXCR, one entry per CDR3 protein. Among 600,000 or so distinct CDR3 sequences listed, 20% to 25% were seen once. This sequence originates from a boy under two years old who had a stem cell transplant for acute myeloid leukemia, so the T cells may come from the graft donor. This chain uses TRBV29-1 with TRBJ2-6, with 10 bases fitting TRBD1. The sequences come from PBMCs, mostly from graft donor cells, collected 360 days after TCRalphabeta/CD19-depleted stem cell transplant. In nucleotides, the CDR3 is TGCAGCGCCCAGGGACAGGGGACTGGGGCCAACGTCCTGACTTTC. It translates to CSAQGQGTGANVLTF.